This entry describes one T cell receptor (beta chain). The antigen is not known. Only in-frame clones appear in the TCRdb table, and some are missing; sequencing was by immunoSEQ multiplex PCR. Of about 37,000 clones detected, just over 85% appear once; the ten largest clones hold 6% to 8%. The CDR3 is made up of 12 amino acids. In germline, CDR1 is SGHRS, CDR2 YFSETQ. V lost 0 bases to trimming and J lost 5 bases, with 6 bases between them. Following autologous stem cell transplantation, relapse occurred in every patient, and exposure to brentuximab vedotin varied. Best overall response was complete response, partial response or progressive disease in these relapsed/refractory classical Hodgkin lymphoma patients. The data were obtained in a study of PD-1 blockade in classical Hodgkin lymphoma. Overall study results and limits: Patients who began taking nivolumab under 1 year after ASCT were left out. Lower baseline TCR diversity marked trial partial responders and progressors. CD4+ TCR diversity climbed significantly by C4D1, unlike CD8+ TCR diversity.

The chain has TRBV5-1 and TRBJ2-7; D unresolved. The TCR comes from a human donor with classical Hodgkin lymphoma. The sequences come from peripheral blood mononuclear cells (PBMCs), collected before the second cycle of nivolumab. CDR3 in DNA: TGCGCCAGCAGCTTGGGGCGAGACGAGCAGTACTTC. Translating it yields CASSLGRDEQYF.